This T cell receptor (beta chain) is from a study of blood T cell repertoires in COVID-19. At the level of the study: Some COVID-19 samples were acute and others convalescent; all came from the United States, Italy and Spain. T cells, B-cell-depleted T cells, or PBMCs provided the cDNA or gDNA that served as material.

The J segment lost 2 bases and the V segment lost 3 bases, leaving 3 bases of the junction unmatched. CDR3 length: 15 amino acids. Germline V gene sequence: CDR1 MNHEY, CDR2 SMNVEV (reference sequence). Here immunoSEQ multiplex PCR was the method, and the copy in TCRdb shows in-frame clones only, minus some. The sample carries some 300,000 clones, 75% to 90% recorded once. Seattle patient enrollment occurred during active infection, with longitudinal follow-up thereafter. V is TRBV27 and J is TRBJ2-5, with 10 bases matching TRBD2. The source material was peripheral blood. This sequence was found in a woman aged 45 to 65 with COVID-19, enrolled during active disease. CDR3 sequence reads: CASSFWTSGQETQYF. The CDR3 nucleotides read TGTGCCAGCAGTTTTTGGACTAGCGGACAAGAGACCCAGTACTTC.